Below, one TCR beta chain is given with its context. Other DNA sequences in the same sample also yield this CDR3. Trimming stripped 0 bases from V and 2 bases from J, with 9 bases between. This CDR3 is built from 14 residues. The germline V gene encodes CDR1 SGHRS and CDR2 YFSETQ. Per the original data handling: Nucleated cell counts were estimated from reference gene primer amplification. Produced via immunoSEQ multiplex PCR; TCRdb's table is partial and in-frame only. The V and J calls and the clone size are those of that table, but D and trimming were determined from the DNA. The sample includes 55,000 or so clones, 90% of them seen just once. The sample originates from a study of blood T cell repertoires in COVID-19. Study-wide context: Whether acute or convalescent, the COVID-19 samples came from the United States, Italy and Spain. T cells, B-cell-depleted T cells, or PBMCs supplied cDNA or gDNA.

The material sequenced was peripheral blood. This clonotype was obtained from a middle-aged man with acute or convalescent COVID-19. V gene TRBV5-1 combines with J gene TRBJ2-7; D may be TRBD2 (5 bases). CDR3: CASSLATGTYEQYF. The CDR3 coding sequence is TGCGCCAGCAGCTTGGCCACCGGGACCTACGAGCAGTACTTC.